The 30 T cell receptor beta chains given below trace back to one sample, sequenced in a study of Ad26.COV2.S vaccination and SARS-CoV-2 variants. Profiled with immunoSEQ multiplex PCR; TCRdb holds only in-frame clones, not every one. This sample has approximately 340,000 clones, with 92% found just once. The source material was peripheral blood, sampled after recovery from COVID-19. All receptors come from a human donor who had recovered from COVID-19.

The chain carries TRBV19 and TRBJ1-1, with D tentatively TRBD1 (6 bases). CDR1 and CDR2 (germline): LNHDA, SQIVND (reference sequence). This CDR3 has 13 residues. V lost 6 bases and J lost 0, with 8 bases in between. In DNA, the CDR3 is TGTGCCAGTAGAGGACAGATGAACACTGAAGCTTTCTTT. It yields the protein CASRGQMNTEAFF.

The V and J genes are TRBV7-9 and TRBJ2-1, with D perhaps TRBD2 (7 bases). CDR3 size: 19 residues. V was pared by 4 bases and J by 0 bases, with 22 bases between. Germline assignment: CDR1 SEHNR and CDR2 FQNEAQ (reference sequence). For the CDR3, the DNA is TGTGCCAGCAGCTCTGTGTCAGGAGGGGGGGCAAGCTCCTACAATGAGCAGTTCTTC. Encoded protein: CASSSVSGGGASSYNEQFF.

This chain joins TRBV18 and TRBJ2-2; D is unclear. The CDR3 contains 14 residues. Germline V lookup: CDR1 KGHSH, CDR2 LQKENI. The V and J ends lost 3 bases and 2 bases respectively, with 7 bases between them. In DNA form, the CDR3 reads TGTGCCAGCTCACCGGGTCTAAACACCGGGGAGCTGTTTTTT. It is translated as CASSPGLNTGELFF.

The rearrangement links TRBV3-1 (or the pseudogene TRBV3-2) to TRBJ2-6; D is ambiguous. This CDR3 region has 16 residues. CDR1 and CDR2 from the germline V gene are LGHDT and YNNKEL (reference sequence). Trimming removed 4 bases from V and 0 bases from J, with 10 bases in between. CDR3 sequence: CASSRLRSSGANVLTF. CDR3 sequence (DNA): TGTGCCAGCAGCCGCTTAAGAAGCTCTGGGGCCAACGTCCTGACTTTC.

This chain connects TRBV9 to TRBJ1-6; D is possibly TRBD1 (6 bases). V shed 3 bases and J shed 5 bases, with 12 bases lying between them. Germline CDR1 and CDR2: SGDLS and YYNGEE. The CDR3 extends over 15 amino acids. As DNA, the CDR3 is TGTGCCAGCAGCGGTCTGACAGGAGATAATTCACCCCTCCACTTT. It specifies CASSGLTGDNSPLHF.

The chain is built from TRBV24-1 and TRBJ2-1; D gene ambiguous. The V end was cut by 3 bases, the J end by 9 bases, with 14 bases between. The CDR3 covers 14 residues. Germline CDR1 and CDR2: KGHDR and SFDVKD. The CDR3 nucleotides are TGTGCCACCAGTGATGCCTCCCCCTACGGTGAGCAGTTCTTC. Translated, it gives CATSDASPYGEQFF.

This sequence joins TRBV7-8 and TRBJ2-3; no reliable D call. Germline assignment: CDR1 SGHVS and CDR2 FQNEAQ. The CDR3 loop spans 13 amino acids. Deletions cut 5 bases from V and 6 bases from J, with 12 bases between. The CDR3 sequence: CASSNAASDTQYF. CDR3 in DNA: TGTGCCAGCAGCAACGCAGCGTCTGATACGCAGTATTTT.

CDR3 DNA sequence: TGTGCCAGCAGCTCCCGGGGGGAGACCCAGTACTTC. It codes for CASSSRGETQYF. The chain couples TRBV11-3 to TRBJ2-5; TRBD2 might be the D (6 bases). The V gene lost 4 bases and the J gene lost 5 bases, with 8 bases spanning the gap. Looked up from germline, CDR1 is SGHNT and CDR2 is YENEEA. The CDR3 runs to 12 residues.

The rearrangement links TRBV29-1 to TRBJ1-1; no definite D call. The V and J ends lost 4 bases and 0 bases respectively, with 3 bases between them. This CDR3 contains 11 residues. Germline loops: CDR1 SQVTM, CDR2 ANQGSEA. The CDR3 loop reads CSVGVNTEAFF. CDR3 bases: TGCAGCGTTGGGGTGAACACTGAAGCTTTCTTT.

The chain employs TRBV27 and TRBJ1-6, with TRBD1 matching over 7 bases. Trimming at V came to 5 bases and at J to 10 bases, leaving 11 bases not matched to a gene. CDR1 is MNHEY and CDR2 is SMNVEV in the germline V gene (reference sequence). The CDR3 consists of 15 residues. The CDR3 region is CASSPRDRADSPLHF. The DNA of the CDR3 is TGTGCCAGCAGTCCCCGGGACAGAGCGGACTCACCCCTCCACTTT.

The chain joins TRBV6-5 to TRBJ1-1; D is unclear. Trimming left V 0 bases short and J 0 bases short, with 8 bases between. Germline CDR1 reads MNHEY; CDR2 reads SVGAGI. The CDR3 contains 15 residues. CDR3 nucleotide sequence: TGTGCCAGCAGTTACTCCAGATCCTTGAACACTGAAGCTTTCTTT. This gives the protein CASSYSRSLNTEAFF.

V and J are TRBV7-2 and TRBJ2-2, with 14 bases fitting TRBD2. Unmatched junction bases numbered 12, after V lost 4 bases and J lost 5 bases. Per the germline V gene, CDR1 is SGHTA and CDR2 is FQGNSA. The CDR3 runs 19 residues. CDR3 nucleotides: TGTGCCAGCAGCTCCATGGGACTAGCGGGGGCCTCGGTTACCGGGGAGCTGTTTTTT. Its translation: CASSSMGLAGASVTGELFF.

The chain joins TRBV5-4 to TRBJ2-2; the match to TRBD1 covers 12 bases. J was trimmed by 3 bases and V by 4 bases; bases with no gene match: 10. CDR1 SGHNT and CDR2 YYREEE come from the germline V gene (reference sequence). The CDR3 is 18 amino acids. Here the CDR3 DNA reads TGTGCCAGCAGCCCCCAGGGGACAGGGGGCGTTGACACCGGGGAGCTGTTTTTT. Protein product: CASSPQGTGGVDTGELFF.

This chain joins TRBV2 and TRBJ1-1; a weak D match, TRBD1 (6 bases). The CDR3 covers 14 residues. Germline V CDR1 and CDR2: SNHLY, FYNNEI. V lost 7 bases and J lost 1, with 13 bases in between. Here the CDR3 reads CASTTQGTNTEAFF. The CDR3 coding sequence is TGTGCCAGCACTACACAGGGTACGAACACTGAAGCTTTCTTT.

The J gene is TRBJ1-2, the V gene TRBV18, with 9 bases aligning to TRBD1. The V and J ends lost 6 bases and 3 bases, in that order; junction bases with no gene match: 14. The germline V gene encodes CDR1 KGHSH and CDR2 LQKENI. The CDR3 sequence is 17 residues long. CDR3: CASSVTGTGKIDYGYTF. Written as DNA, the CDR3 is TGTGCCAGCTCGGTTACCGGGACAGGGAAAATCGACTATGGCTACACCTTC.

As DNA, the CDR3 is TGCAGCGTAGAATCTAGACAGGGGATCGCCTACGAGCAGTACTTC. It encodes CSVESRQGIAYEQYF. The chain is built from TRBV29-1 and TRBJ2-7, with 8 bases identical to TRBD1. The CDR3 is 15 amino acids. The V gene's germline CDR1 is SQVTM and CDR2 ANQGSEA. The V and J ends lost 6 bases and 2 bases, in that order; junction bases with no gene match: 12.

The chain carries TRBV11-3 and TRBJ2-3; no clear D gene. Trimming left V 3 bases short and J 2 bases short, with 6 bases between. This CDR3 region has 13 residues. CDR1 and CDR2 (germline): SGHNT, YENEEA. CDR3 amino acids: CASSLVATDTQYF. CDR3 DNA: TGTGCCAGCAGCTTGGTAGCCACAGATACGCAGTATTTT.

The V and J genes are TRBV7-2 and TRBJ2-7; tentatively, D is TRBD1 or TRBD2 (5 bases each). CDR1 is SGHTA and CDR2 is FQGNSA in the germline V gene. The CDR3 runs 15 residues. The ends were cut back, 1 base at V and 2 bases at J, with 12 bases in the middle. Here the CDR3 reads CASSLEWDGAYEQYF. CDR3 DNA sequence: TGTGCCAGCAGCTTAGAATGGGACGGTGCCTACGAGCAGTACTTC.

The chain employs TRBV7-9 and TRBJ1-4; D unresolved. Germline loops: CDR1 SEHNR, CDR2 FQNEAQ (reference sequence). The CDR3 has 14 amino acids. Trimming removed 6 bases from V and 4 bases from J, with 12 bases in between. CDR3 residues: CASSSDGGNEKLFF. CDR3 nucleotide sequence: TGTGCCAGCAGTTCGGACGGAGGTAATGAAAAACTGTTTTTT.

V and J are TRBV24-1 and TRBJ1-5, with D possibly matching TRBD1 (5 bases). CDR3 length: 15 residues. The germline CDR1 and CDR2 sequences are KGHDR and SFDVKD. Deletions cut 5 bases from V and 2 bases from J, with 12 bases between. The CDR3 sequence: CATSGRGEGNQPQHF. The CDR3 DNA is TGTGCCACCAGTGGTCGAGGGGAGGGCAATCAGCCCCAGCATTTT.

V gene TRBV7-9 combines with J gene TRBJ2-3; unclear D gene. CDR3 length: 14 amino acids. Germline assignment: CDR1 SEHNR and CDR2 FQNEAQ (reference sequence). V was pared by 2 bases and J by 0 bases, with 6 bases between. The CDR3 region is CASSLSRSTDTQYF. DNA for the CDR3: TGTGCCAGCAGCTTAAGTCGGAGCACAGATACGCAGTATTTT. The full variable domain, completed using reference TRBV7-9 and TRBJ2-3, is DTGVSQNPRHKITKRGQNVTFRCDPISEHNRLYWYRQTLGQGPEFLTYFQNEAQLEKSRLLSDRFSAERPKGSFSTLEIQRTEQGDSAMYLCASSLSRSTDTQYFGPGTRLTVL.

This chain joins TRBV20-1 and TRBJ2-5; no clear D gene. With 5 bases removed from V and 2 bases from J, the gap between germline ends came to 3 bases. The germline gives CDR1 DFQATT, CDR2 SNEGSKA (reference sequence). The CDR3 is made up of 10 amino acids. DNA of the CDR3: TGCAGTGCTGCGCAAGAGACCCAGTACTTC. Amino acids: CSAAQETQYF.

This clone was counted between two and nine times. The chain carries TRBV7-9 and TRBJ1-2; 7 bases are shared with TRBD1. V shed 5 bases, J shed 5 bases, and the junction held 8 bases outside the gene matches. The CDR3 runs 14 residues. CDR1 and CDR2 (germline): SEHNR, FQNEAQ (reference sequence). CDR3: CASSHEDRRYGYTF. The CDR3 DNA sequence: TGTGCCAGCAGCCATGAGGACAGGCGTTATGGCTACACCTTC.

The count of this clone is one. V is TRBV7-9 and J is TRBJ2-1, with D possibly matching TRBD2 (5 bases). Trimming pared 2 bases from V and 9 bases from J, leaving 8 bases between. Germline V gene sequence: CDR1 SEHNR, CDR2 FQNEAQ (reference sequence). The CDR3 has 12 residues. The CDR3 DNA reads as TGTGCCAGCAGCTTATCTGGAGGTGAGCAGTTCTTC. Protein product: CASSLSGGEQFF.

In regard to this clone: The sample carries other DNA sequences with the same CDR3. J is TRBJ1-1 and V is TRBV5-1, with 8 bases identical to TRBD1. The CDR3 extends over 15 amino acids. In germline, CDR1 is SGHRS, CDR2 YFSETQ. V dropped 0 bases and J dropped 0; count of bases not matched to a gene: 1. CDR3 in amino acids: CASSLVGQVNTEAFF. The CDR3 nucleotides are TGCGCCAGCAGCTTGGTGGGACAGGTGAACACTGAAGCTTTCTTT.

The chain employs TRBV5-1 and TRBJ2-6, with no clear D. Trimming left V 7 bases short and J 0 bases short, with 11 bases between. The CDR3 loop spans 15 amino acids. Germline V lookup: CDR1 SGHRS, CDR2 YFSETQ. CDR3 DNA sequence: TGCGCCAGCCAGGAAGGACCCTCTGGGGCCAACGTCCTGACTTTC. Amino acids: CASQEGPSGANVLTF.

The chain couples TRBV10-1 to TRBJ1-1, with D possibly TRBD1 on 5 matching bases. The ends were cut back, 2 bases at V and 3 bases at J, with 13 bases in the middle. CDR1 is WNHNN, CDR2 SYGVQD, per germline (reference sequence). This CDR3 spans 15 amino acids. CDR3 protein: CASSEDQGSDTEAFF. CDR3 nucleotides: TGCGCCAGCAGTGAGGACCAGGGAAGCGACACTGAAGCTTTCTTT.

The chain combines TRBV6-5 with TRBJ1-6, with 9 bases fitting TRBD1. Germline lookup yields CDR1 MNHEY and CDR2 SVGAGI. The CDR3 has 16 residues. V shed 4 bases, J shed 9 bases, and the junction held 10 bases outside the gene matches. The CDR3 protein is CASSSRGDRASSPLHF. CDR3 nucleotide sequence: TGTGCCAGCAGTTCCCGGGGGGACAGGGCTAGTTCACCCCTCCACTTT.

The chain recombines TRBV15 with TRBJ1-2, with D perhaps matching TRBD1 (6 bases). Germline V gene data show CDR1 as LNHNV and CDR2 as YYDKDF (reference sequence). The V and J ends lost 6 bases and 8 bases respectively, with 19 bases between them. This CDR3 spans 14 amino acids. The CDR3 sequence is CATSQQSGVYGYTF. In DNA form, the CDR3 reads TGTGCCACCAGTCAACAATCAGGGGTTTACGGCTACACCTTC.

This clone was counted a single time. One junction end disagrees with the germline gene, perhaps due to a read error. The rearrangement links TRBV2 to TRBJ1-1; D remains ambiguous. The V gene's germline CDR1 is SNHLY and CDR2 FYNNEI. CDR3 length equals 14 residues. The CDR3 loop is CASREGLLNTEAFF. In DNA form, the CDR3 reads TGTGCCAGCCGTGAAGGGCTTCTGAACACTGAAGCTTTCTTT.